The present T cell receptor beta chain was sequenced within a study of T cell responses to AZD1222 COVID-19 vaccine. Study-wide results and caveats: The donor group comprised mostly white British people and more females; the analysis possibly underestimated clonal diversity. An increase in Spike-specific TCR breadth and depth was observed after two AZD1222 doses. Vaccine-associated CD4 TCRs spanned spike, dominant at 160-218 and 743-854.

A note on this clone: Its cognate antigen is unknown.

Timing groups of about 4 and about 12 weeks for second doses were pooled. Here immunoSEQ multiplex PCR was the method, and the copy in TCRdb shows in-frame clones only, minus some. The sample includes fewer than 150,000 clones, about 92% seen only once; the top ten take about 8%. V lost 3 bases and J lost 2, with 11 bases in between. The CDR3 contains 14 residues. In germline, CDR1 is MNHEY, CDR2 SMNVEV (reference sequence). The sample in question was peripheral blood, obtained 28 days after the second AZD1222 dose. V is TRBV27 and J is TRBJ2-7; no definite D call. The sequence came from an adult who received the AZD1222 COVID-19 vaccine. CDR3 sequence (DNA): TGTGCCAGCAGTTTTTTCGGCTCAACCTACGAGCAGTACTTC. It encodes CASSFFGSTYEQYF.